The source of this T cell receptor beta chain is a study of blood T cell repertoires in COVID-19 (dated by TCRdb to 2018 to 2020). At the level of the whole study: The collaborator samples originated in the United States, Italy and Spain and spanned the acute and convalescent phases of COVID-19. The material from the prospective study consisted of cDNA or gDNA derived from T cells, B-cell-depleted T cells, or PBMCs. Subjects who had been exposed to COVID-19, were actively infected with it, or had recovered from it provided the deeply sampled blood TCRbeta repertoires that made up the dataset. The repertoires were released in a freely available public database meant as a resource for research on the immune response to SARS-CoV-2. The samples were drawn from two sources: the first 160 participants of the ongoing ImmuneRACE study, and 1,200 or so subjects contributed by 6 global collaborators. Nearly every sample came with metadata listing a de-identified subject ID, COVID-19 status, age in years and sex. Where available, HLA class I and class II types were taken from metadata supplied by the sample provider and were not determined by assay-based typing. Here is what the overall study found, with its caveats: The quantity of clinical and demographic metadata differed by source and by participant and was supplied without curation.

Looking up the germline V gene yields CDR1 MNHEY and CDR2 SVGAGI. The CDR3 starts with the cysteine, ends with the phenylalanine, and has 14 residues. Only the CDR3 part of the read is kept: 42 bases, read in frame from the first base. Between the V and J ends, shortened by 0 bases and 6 bases respectively, the junction contains 11 bases. This clone appeared a single time. The antigen it binds to is not known. The record has no base qualities; no much larger clone is one base away. Whole blood was collected in K2EDTA tubes by collaborating institutions according to the institutions' own protocols. Collaborator samples were shipped for TCRbeta analysis as frozen whole blood, isolated PBMCs, or DNA extracted from either sample type. TCRbeta CDR3 regions were amplified from genomic DNA using the immunoSEQ Assay, a bias-controlled multiplex PCR. In the authors' own workflow: The number of nucleated cells in each sample was estimated from the amplification of reference gene primers within the assay. Sequence reads were collapsed and filtered to measure the absolute abundance of every unique TCRbeta CDR3 rearrangement. For each sample, productive Simpson clonality was calculated as the square root of Simpson's diversity index across productive rearrangements. TCRdb took over this immuneACCESS table, retaining in-frame rearrangements with V and J assigned. Such tables are incomplete; in checked studies, under half of the missing clones stem from an unresolved V gene, and the remainder is unexplained. V and J calls and clone size come straight from that table; D and trimming were deduced from the DNA. The sample table records over 50,000 clones; roughly 86% of these occur just once. The ten most abundant clones make up about 10% of the sample.

This TCR derives from a man in his 70s with active COVID-19. Recombination joined TRBV6-5 with TRBJ1-1; TRBD1 is a weak D gene call, 5 bases matching. The sample taken for sequencing was peripheral blood. The CDR3 here reads CASSYSEGFAEAFF. At the DNA level, the sequence is TGTGCCAGCAGTTACTCGGAGGGGTTCGCTGAAGCTTTCTTT.